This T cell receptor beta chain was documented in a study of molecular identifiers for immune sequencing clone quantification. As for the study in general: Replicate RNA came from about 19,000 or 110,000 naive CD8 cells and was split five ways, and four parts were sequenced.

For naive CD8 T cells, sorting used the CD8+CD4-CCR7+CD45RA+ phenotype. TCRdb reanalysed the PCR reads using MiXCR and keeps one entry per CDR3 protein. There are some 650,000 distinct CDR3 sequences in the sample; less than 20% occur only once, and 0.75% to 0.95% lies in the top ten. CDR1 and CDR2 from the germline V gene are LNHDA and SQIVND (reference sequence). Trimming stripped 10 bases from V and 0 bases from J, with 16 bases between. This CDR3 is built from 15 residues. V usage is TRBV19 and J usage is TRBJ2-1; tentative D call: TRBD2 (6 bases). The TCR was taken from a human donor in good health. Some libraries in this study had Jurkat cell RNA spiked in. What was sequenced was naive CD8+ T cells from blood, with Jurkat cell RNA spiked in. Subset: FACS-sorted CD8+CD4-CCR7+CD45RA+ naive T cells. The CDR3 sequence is CATRSGTHSYNEQFF. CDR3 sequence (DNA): TGTGCCACCCGCTCTGGGACTCACTCCTACAATGAGCAGTTCTTC.